This TCR beta chain was retrieved from a study of OX40 agonist ivuxolimab in advanced cancers. The table came from immunoSEQ multiplex PCR; TCRdb's copy has only in-frame clones and leaves some out. The sample includes over 70,000 clones, around 86% of them seen just once. The CDR3 extends over 15 amino acids. Trimming shortened V by 0 bases and J by 3 bases, and 10 bases separated the two germline ends. The V gene's germline CDR1 is SGHDT and CDR2 YYEEEE. The material was CD4+ or CD8+ T cells sorted from blood, obtained in a trial of the OX40 agonist ivuxolimab. This receptor was obtained from an adult with an advanced solid tumor such as melanoma, head and neck, liver or kidney cancer. The J gene is TRBJ2-1, the V gene TRBV5-6; possible D gene TRBD2, 5 bases. This CDR3 reads CASSLVARNYNEQFF. Written as DNA, the CDR3 is TGTGCCAGCAGCTTGGTAGCGCGGAACTACAATGAGCAGTTCTTC.